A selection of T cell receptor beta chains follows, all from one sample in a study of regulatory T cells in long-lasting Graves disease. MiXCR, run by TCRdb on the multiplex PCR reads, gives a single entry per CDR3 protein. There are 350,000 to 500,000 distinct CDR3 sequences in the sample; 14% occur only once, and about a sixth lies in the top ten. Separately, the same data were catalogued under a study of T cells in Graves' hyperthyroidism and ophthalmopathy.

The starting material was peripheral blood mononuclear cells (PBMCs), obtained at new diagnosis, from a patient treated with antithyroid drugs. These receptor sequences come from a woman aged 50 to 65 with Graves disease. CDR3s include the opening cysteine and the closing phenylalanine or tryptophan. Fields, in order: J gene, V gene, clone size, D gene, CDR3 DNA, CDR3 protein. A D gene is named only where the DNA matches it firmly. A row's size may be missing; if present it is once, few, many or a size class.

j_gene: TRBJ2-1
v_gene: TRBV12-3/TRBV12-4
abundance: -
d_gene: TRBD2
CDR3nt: TGTGCCAGCAGCCAAGAGGGACTAGCGGGACGGAATGAGCAGTTCTTC
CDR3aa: CASSQEGLAGRNEQFF

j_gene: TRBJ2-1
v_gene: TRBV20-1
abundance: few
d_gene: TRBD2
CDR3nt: TGCAGTGCTAGCGAACCCGAACGCAATCTAGCGGGAGTTTACAATGAGCAGTTCTTC
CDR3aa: CSASEPERNLAGVYNEQFF

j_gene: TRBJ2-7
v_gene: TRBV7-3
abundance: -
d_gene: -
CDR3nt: TGTGCCTGCAGCTTAACGGGTCTGTCTTACGAGCAGTACTTC
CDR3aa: CACSLTGLSYEQYF

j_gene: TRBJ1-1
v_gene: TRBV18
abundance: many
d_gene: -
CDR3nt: TGTGCCAGCTCACCACCGGCCGGAGGAGCTTTCTTT
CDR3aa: CASSPPAGGAFF

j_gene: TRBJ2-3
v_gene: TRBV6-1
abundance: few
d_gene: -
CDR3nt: TGTGCCAGCAGTCTCCGGGGCCAAGATATTGATACGCAGTATTTT
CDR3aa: CASSLRGQDIDTQYF

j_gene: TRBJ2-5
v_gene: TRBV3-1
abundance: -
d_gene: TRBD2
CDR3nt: TGTGCCAGCAGCAATAGCGGGATGTACCAAGAGACCCAGTACTTC
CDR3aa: CASSNSGMYQETQYF

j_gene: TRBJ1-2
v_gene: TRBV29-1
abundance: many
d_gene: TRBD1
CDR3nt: TGCAGCGCTGGGACAGCCCGGTCTAACTATGGCTACACCTTC
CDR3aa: CSAGTARSNYGYTF

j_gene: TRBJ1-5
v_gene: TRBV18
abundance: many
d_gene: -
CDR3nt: TGTGCCAGCTCACCAGACAATCAGCCCCAGCATTTT
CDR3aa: CASSPDNQPQHF

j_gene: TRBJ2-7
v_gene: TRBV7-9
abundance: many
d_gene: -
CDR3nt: TGTGCCAGCAGCCCCTGGGGGTTGGTCAACTACGAGCAGTACTTC
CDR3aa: CASSPWGLVNYEQYF

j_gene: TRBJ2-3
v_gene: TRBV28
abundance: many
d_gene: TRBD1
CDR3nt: TGTGCCAGCCAGGGGACAGGGGGCACAGATACGCAGTATTTT
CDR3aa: CASQGTGGTDTQYF

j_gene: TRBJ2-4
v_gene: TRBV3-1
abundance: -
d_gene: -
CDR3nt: TGTGCCAGCAGCCACGCCGGGGGTGGCAAAAACATTCAGTACTTC
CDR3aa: CASSHAGGGKNIQYF

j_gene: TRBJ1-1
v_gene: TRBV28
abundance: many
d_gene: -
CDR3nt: TGTGCCAGCAGTCTCAGGTATTTGACTGAAGCTTTCTTT
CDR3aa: CASSLRYLTEAFF

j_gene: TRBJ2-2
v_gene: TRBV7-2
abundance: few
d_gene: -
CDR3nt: TGTGCCAGCAGCTTCAATCAGGTGAACACCGGGGAGCTGTTTTTT
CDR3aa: CASSFNQVNTGELFF

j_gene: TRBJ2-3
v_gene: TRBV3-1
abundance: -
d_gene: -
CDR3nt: TGTGCCAGCAGCCCCGGAGGCAGAGATACGCAGTATTTT
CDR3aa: CASSPGGRDTQYF

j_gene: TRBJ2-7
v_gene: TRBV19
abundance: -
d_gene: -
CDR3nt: TGTGCCAGTACCCCCAGCGGAGGGCCCTACGAGCAGTACTTC
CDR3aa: CASTPSGGPYEQYF

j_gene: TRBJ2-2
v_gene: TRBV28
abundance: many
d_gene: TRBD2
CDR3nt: TGTGCCAGCAGTTTACCGGGGGGACTAGCGGAGGCGAACACCGGGGAGCTGTTTTTT
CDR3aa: CASSLPGGLAEANTGELFF

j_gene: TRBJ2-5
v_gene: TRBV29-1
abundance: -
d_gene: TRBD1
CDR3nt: TGCAGCATTGAAGACGACAGGGAAACCTTCCAAGAGACCCAGTACTTC
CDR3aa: CSIEDDRETFQETQYF

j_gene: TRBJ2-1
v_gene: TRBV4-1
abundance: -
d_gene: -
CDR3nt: TGCGCCAGCAGCCAAGCTATAGAGTCCCGCAATGAGCAGTTCTTC
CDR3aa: CASSQAIESRNEQFF

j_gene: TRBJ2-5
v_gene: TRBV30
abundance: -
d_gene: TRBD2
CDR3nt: TGTGCCTGGAGCGTAGCGGGAGGGCAAGAGACCCAGTACTTC
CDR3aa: CAWSVAGGQETQYF

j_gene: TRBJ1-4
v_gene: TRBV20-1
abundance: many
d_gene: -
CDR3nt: TGCAGTGCTAGAGAAGATGGAGGGCGGTATGAAAAACTGTTTTTT
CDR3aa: CSAREDGGRYEKLFF

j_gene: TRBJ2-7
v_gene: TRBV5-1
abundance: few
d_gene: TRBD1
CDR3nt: TGCGCCAGCAGCCCATGGGGGACAGGGGATTCCTACGAGCAGTACTTC
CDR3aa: CASSPWGTGDSYEQYF

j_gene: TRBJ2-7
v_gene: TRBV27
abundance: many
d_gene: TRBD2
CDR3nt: TGTGCCAGCATGCTAGCGGGAGGGATGCACGAGCAGTACTTC
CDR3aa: CASMLAGGMHEQYF

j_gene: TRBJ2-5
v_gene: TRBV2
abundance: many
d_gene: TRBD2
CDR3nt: TGTGCCAGCAGTGAGGACCTAGCGGGAGGGCCCGGGACCCAGTACTTC
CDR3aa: CASSEDLAGGPGTQYF

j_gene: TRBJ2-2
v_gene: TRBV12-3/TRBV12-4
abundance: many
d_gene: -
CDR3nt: TGTGCCAGCAGCCCAACCACTAGCACCGGGGAGCTGTTTTTT
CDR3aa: CASSPTTSTGELFF

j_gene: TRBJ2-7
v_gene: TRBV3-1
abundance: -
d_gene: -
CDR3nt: TGTGCCAGCAGCCAGCAGGTTGCCGAGCAGTACTTC
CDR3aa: CASSQQVAEQYF

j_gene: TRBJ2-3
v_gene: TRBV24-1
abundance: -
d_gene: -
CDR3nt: TGTGCCACCAGTGATTATAGCGGTTATAGCACAGATACGCAGTATTTT
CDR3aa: CATSDYSGYSTDTQYF

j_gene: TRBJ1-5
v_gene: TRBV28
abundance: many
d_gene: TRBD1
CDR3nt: TGTGCCAGCAGTGAGACAGGGTTAAGTCAGCCCCAGCATTTT
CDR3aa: CASSETGLSQPQHF

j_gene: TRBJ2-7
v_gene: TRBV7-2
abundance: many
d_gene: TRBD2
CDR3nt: TGTGCCAGCAGCTTATACGCGGGAGACTCCTACGAGCAGTACTTC
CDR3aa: CASSLYAGDSYEQYF

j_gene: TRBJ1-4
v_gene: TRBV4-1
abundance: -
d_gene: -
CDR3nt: TGCGCCAGCAGCCCCGGGCTGGGGGGGAGGGGTGAAAAACTGTTTTTT
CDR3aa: CASSPGLGGRGEKLFF

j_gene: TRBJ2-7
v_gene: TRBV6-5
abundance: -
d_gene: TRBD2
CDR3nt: TGTGCCAGCAGTTACACACAGAGGACTAGCGGGAGTTCCTACGAGCAGTACTTC
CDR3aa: CASSYTQRTSGSSYEQYF

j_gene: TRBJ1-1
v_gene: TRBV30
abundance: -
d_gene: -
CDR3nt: TGTGCCTGGAGTGTTTCCCTGAACACTGAAGCTTTCTTT
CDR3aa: CAWSVSLNTEAFF

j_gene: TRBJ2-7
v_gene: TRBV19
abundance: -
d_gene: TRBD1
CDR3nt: TGTGCCAGTAGTATAGGACAGGGTACCTACGAGCAGTACTTC
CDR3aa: CASSIGQGTYEQYF

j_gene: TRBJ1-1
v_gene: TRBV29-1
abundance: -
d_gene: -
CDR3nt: TGCAGCGTTTTCACACAAAACGGACAGATGAACACTGAAGCTTTCTTT
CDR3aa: CSVFTQNGQMNTEAFF

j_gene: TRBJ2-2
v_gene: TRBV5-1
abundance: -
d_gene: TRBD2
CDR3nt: TGCGCCAGCAGCTTGGTCTTGGGGCTAGCGGGAGGTTTGAACACCGGGGAGCTGTTTTTT
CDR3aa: CASSLVLGLAGGLNTGELFF

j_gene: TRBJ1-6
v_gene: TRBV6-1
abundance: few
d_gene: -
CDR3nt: TGTGCCAGCAGCGACAGGCTCCCTAATTCACCCCTCCACTTT
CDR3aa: CASSDRLPNSPLHF

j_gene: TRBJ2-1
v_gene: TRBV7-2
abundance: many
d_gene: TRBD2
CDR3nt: TGTGCCAGCAGCTTAAGAGCGGGGGAAAGGGCGCAGTTCTTC
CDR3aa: CASSLRAGERAQFF

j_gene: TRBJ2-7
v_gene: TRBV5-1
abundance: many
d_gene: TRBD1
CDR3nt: TGTGCCAGCAGCCCGACGGGACAGCTATACGAGCAGTACTTC
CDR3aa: CASSPTGQLYEQYF

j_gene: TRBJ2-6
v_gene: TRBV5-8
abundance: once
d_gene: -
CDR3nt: TGTGCCAGCACAACGGACCCGGGGGCTGGGGCCAACGTCCTGACTTTC
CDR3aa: CASTTDPGAGANVLTF

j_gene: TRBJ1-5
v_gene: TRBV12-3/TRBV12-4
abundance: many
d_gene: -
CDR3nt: TGTGCCAGCAGTCCCACGGGAGGGCGGTATCAGCCCCAGCATTTT
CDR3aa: CASSPTGGRYQPQHF

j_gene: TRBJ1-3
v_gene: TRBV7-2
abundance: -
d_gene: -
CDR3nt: TGTGCCAGCAGCTTAGGTGCCTCCAGAAACACCATATATTTT
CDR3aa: CASSLGASRNTIYF

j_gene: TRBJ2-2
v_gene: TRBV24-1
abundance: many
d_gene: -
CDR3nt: TGTGCCACCTATCACATACCGAACACCGGGGAGCTGTTTTTT
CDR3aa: CATYHIPNTGELFF

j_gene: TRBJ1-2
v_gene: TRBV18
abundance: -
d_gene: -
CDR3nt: TGTGCCAGCTCACCGGACAACACCTATGGCTACACCTTC
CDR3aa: CASSPDNTYGYTF

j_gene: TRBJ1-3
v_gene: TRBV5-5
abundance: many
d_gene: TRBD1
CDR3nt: TGCGCCAGCAGCTTGGGTCCCGACAGGGTGCCCGGAAACACCATATATTTT
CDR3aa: CASSLGPDRVPGNTIYF

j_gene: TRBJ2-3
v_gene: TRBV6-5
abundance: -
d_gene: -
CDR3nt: TGTGCCAGCAGTTACTCGATTCAGTACACAGATACGCAGTATTTT
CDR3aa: CASSYSIQYTDTQYF

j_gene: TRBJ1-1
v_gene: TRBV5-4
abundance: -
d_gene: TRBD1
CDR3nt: TGTGCCAGCAGAACCCGGGACAGAGACACTGAAGCTTTCTTT
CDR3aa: CASRTRDRDTEAFF

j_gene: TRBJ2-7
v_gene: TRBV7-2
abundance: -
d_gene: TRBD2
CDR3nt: TGTGCCAGCAGCCCCATGGGCGGGAGGGCCTCCTACGAGCAGTACTTC
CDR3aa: CASSPMGGRASYEQYF

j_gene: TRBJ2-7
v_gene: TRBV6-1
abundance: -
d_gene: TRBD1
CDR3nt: TGTGCCAGCAATGAGGGACAGTACGAGCAGTACTTC
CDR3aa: CASNEGQYEQYF

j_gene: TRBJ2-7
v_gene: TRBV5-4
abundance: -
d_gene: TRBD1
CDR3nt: TGTGCCAGCAGCTTGGCCGGATCGACAGGGGCCTACGAGCAGTACTTC
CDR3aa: CASSLAGSTGAYEQYF

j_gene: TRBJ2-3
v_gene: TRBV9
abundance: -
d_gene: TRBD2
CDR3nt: TGTGCCAGCAGCGGATCCGCCGGGACTAGCCCCACAGATACGCAGTATTTT
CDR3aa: CASSGSAGTSPTDTQYF

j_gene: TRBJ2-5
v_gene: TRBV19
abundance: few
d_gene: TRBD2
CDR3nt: TGTGCCAGTAGTCCTAGCGGGAGAGGGGGGGGCCAAGAGACCCAGTACTTC
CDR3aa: CASSPSGRGGGQETQYF

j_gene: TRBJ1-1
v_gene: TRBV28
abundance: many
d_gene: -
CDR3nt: TGTGCCAGCACCCAACTACAGGGCTGGACTGAAGCTTTCTTT
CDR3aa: CASTQLQGWTEAFF